This entry concerns a single TCR beta chain. It was with unique molecular identifiers that the TCRbeta library was prepared. Via MiXCR, TCRdb re-called the PCR reads, giving one row per CDR3 protein. The sample carries roughly 590,000 distinct CDR3 sequences, around 17% recorded once. The data belong to a study of T-cell reconstitution after alpha-beta-depleted transplantation in children. This CDR3 region has 18 residues. This chain joins TRBV21-1 and TRBJ2-1; TRBD1 is taken as the D call from the table, unchecked against the DNA. TRBV21-1 is recorded as a pseudogene. The sequencing here drew on PBMCs from the stem cell graft donor, taken from the stem cell graft. This sequence was found in a human donor who donated a stem cell graft to a child with acute myeloid leukemia. The CDR3 loop reads CASSDTVNTGYSYNEQFF. CDR3 nucleotides: TGTGCCAGCAGCGACACGGTAAATACAGGGTACTCCTACAATGAGCAGTTCTTC.